The 2 T cell receptor beta chains presented below share a single source sample, sequenced in a study of shared clonotypes between healthy human individuals (dated by TCRdb to the early 2020s). The method was the immunoSEQ multiplex PCR assay. In its TCRdb copy, this immuneACCESS table keeps in-frame sequences only and misses some clones. Where compared with another copy, unresolved V genes explain less than half of these, and the others have no known cause. This sample lists about 330,000 clones; around 87% were detected once. The ten largest account for 15% to 20% of the sample. The material sequenced was memory CD8+ T cells sorted from blood. The cell subset or site label on this specimen signifies: CD45RO+ cells pooled with CCR7-negative TemRA cells. Receptors originate from a man aged 18 to 35 in good health.

This clone has a single count. V usage is TRBV10-1 and J usage is TRBJ1-2; no firm D call. V was cut by 4 bases and J by 4 bases, with 13 bases left in between. The CDR3 sequence is 14 residues long. Per the germline V gene, CDR1 is WNHNN and CDR2 is SYGVQD (reference sequence). The chain's CDR3 is CASSVTRKTYGYTF. Written as DNA, the CDR3 is TGCGCCAGCAGTGTGACGCGAAAGACCTATGGCTACACCTTC.

The CDR3 DNA reads as TGTGCCAGCAGCCCGGGCGGGGTACCCACAGATACGCAGTATTTT. Encoded protein: CASSPGGVPTDTQYF. This sequence joins TRBV5-4 and TRBJ2-3; weak D call: TRBD2 (6 bases). Trimming left V 4 bases short and J 2 bases short, with 14 bases between. Germline V gene sequence: CDR1 SGHNT, CDR2 YYREEE (reference sequence). The CDR3 totals 15 residues.